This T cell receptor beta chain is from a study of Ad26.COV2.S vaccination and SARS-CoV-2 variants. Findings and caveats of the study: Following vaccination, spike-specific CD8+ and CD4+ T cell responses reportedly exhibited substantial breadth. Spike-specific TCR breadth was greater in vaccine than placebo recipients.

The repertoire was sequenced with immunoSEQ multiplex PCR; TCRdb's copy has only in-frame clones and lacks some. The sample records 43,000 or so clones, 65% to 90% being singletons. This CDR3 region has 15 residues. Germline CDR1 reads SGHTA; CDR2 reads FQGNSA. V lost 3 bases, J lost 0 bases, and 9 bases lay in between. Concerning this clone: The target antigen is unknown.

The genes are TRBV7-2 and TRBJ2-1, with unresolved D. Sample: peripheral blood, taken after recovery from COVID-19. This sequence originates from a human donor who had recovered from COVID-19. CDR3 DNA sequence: TGTGCCAGCAGCTTGATAGGCGGCTCCTACAATGAGCAGTTCTTC. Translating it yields CASSLIGGSYNEQFF.